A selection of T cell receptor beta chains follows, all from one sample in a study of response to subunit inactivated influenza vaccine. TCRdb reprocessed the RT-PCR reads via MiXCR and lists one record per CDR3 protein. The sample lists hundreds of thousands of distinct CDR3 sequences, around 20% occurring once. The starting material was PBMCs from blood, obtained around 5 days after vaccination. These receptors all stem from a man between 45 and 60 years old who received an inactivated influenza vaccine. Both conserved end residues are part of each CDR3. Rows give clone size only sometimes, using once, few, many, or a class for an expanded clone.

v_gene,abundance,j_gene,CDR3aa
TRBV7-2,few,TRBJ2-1,CASSPRVAAPEYNEQFF
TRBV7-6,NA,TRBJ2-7,CASSHIDSRSYEQYF
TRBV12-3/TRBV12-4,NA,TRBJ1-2,CASSFIPGHLHF
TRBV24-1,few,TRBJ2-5,CATSEYRAETQYF
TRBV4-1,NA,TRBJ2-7,CASSHARTGVSYEQYF
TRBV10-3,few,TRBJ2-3,CAISDSVPDTQYF
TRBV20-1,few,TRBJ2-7,CSARVPPRNEQYF
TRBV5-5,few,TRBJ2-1,CASSIQRGTGGLNEQFF
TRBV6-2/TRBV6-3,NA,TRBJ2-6,CASSYRLNLANVLTF
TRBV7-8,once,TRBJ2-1,CASSIPGTSGYNEQFF